This section outlines one T cell receptor beta chain sequence together with its context. Self-reported history from a screening survey and questionnaire set each donor's cohort. These data originate in a study of blood T cell repertoires in COVID-19. The protocol was immunoSEQ multiplex PCR, while the TCRdb copy is restricted to in-frame clones and leaves out a portion. The sample includes about 250,000 clones, approximately 85% of them seen just once. The CDR3 runs to 13 residues. In germline, CDR1 is LGHDT, CDR2 YNNKEL (reference sequence). The germline V and J ends were trimmed by 8 bases and 0 bases, with 10 bases remaining between them.

The clonotype was recovered from a woman younger than 45 who had recovered from COVID-19. The chain uses TRBV3-1 (or the pseudogene TRBV3-2) and TRBJ1-2; tentatively, D is TRBD1 (5 bases). Sequenced: PBMCs or T cells enriched from blood (not recorded which). CDR3 protein: CASWDLANYGYTF. In nucleotides, the CDR3 is TGTGCCAGCTGGGACTTAGCTAACTATGGCTACACCTTC.